This paragraph reports one T cell receptor beta chain. It lacks a known antigen. Per-base quality was not reported, and no clone a single base away is much larger than it. The sample comes from a study of shared clonotypes between healthy human individuals (TCRdb year 2020). With regard to the full study: Three men and a couple of women, aged 18 to 49 years, made up the cohort. For each donor, CD4 naive and CD4 memory were each given three plates, CD8 naive was given two plates, and CD8 memory was given one plate. The study deeply sequenced blood TCR repertoires of roughly five healthy adults to estimate repertoire size and the extent of clonotype sharing between individuals. To increase sequencing depth and limit assay-specific biases, different laboratories used diverse techniques to prepare libraries and sequence TCR repertoires. Per donor, leukapheresis produced somewhere between about 0.85 and 9.5 billion PBMCs. Here is what the overall study found, with its caveats: Sampling was limited to blood, and TCR repertoires in tissue likely differ from TCR repertoires in blood. Based on pairwise subsampling, the degree of clonotype sharing among donors was expected to be affected by sequencing depth. When a handful of donors were compared, the shared fraction of clonotypes was 5% to 6.5% for naive CD4, around 4% for naive CD8, 2% to 2.5% for memory CD4, and 0.3% to 0.5% for memory CD8. Higher generation probabilities were observed for clonotypes shared by all four sorted-subset donors than for non-shared clonotypes. The small number of donors limited the genetic and exposure-history diversity represented. Naive subsets generally had larger estimated clonotype richness than memory subsets did. Even with the large sequencing depth, rarefaction of the sorted-subset datasets indicated that sequencing was incomplete.

For the CD8 naive samples, CD45RO-negative cells were positively selected for CCR7, yielding a CD45RA+CCR7+ population from which TemRA cells were excluded. Donors were healthy HIV-negative adults with no recently reported acute infections or vaccinations. Every donor was a Caucasian adult living in Nashville, Tennessee, USA. Blood was obtained by leukapheresis, after which PBMCs were separated by Ficoll-Histopaque density gradient centrifugation and cryopreserved in liquid nitrogen vapor phase. Purity and quantity of every magnetically sorted T cell population were checked by analytical flow cytometry. Each sorted fraction had its genomic DNA isolated and then quantified by UV absorbance on a Nanodrop 2000c. V gives up 6 bases and J gives up 9 bases, and the segment between their germline ends measures 14 bases. The CDR3 has 13 amino acids, counting the end cysteine and phenylalanine. Only the CDR3 DNA stays, 39 bases, in frame from base 1. The germline V gene (reference sequence) supplies CDR1 MNHEY and CDR2 SMNVEV.

TCR CDR3 regions were amplified from genomic DNA by multiplex PCR using the deep immunoSEQ assay. Extracted genomic DNA from each cell subset was distributed evenly across all wells of several immunoSEQ 96-well plates, and each plate was treated as a replicate. For sorted subsets, around 200 ng genomic DNA, equal to about 30,000 T cell genomes, was loaded into each replicate PCR. Purified libraries were quantified with a Qubit 3.0 fluorometer, sized on a Bioanalyzer 2100, and re-quantified with the KAPA Library Quantification kit. A separate single-read 150-cycle Illumina NextSeq 550 flow cell was used to sequence each immunoSEQ 96-well plate. From the authors' description of their analysis: Because the immunoSEQ output included only junctional sequences and no quality scores, the filtering could not be the same as the filtering used for full-length reads. Sequences were annotated with PyIR, a Python wrapper for IgBLAST v1.9, using IMGT germline references to assign V/J genes and CDR3. Reads with weak V/J assignments (E-value above 1e-6), missing CDR3, stop codons, out-of-frame junctions, or ambiguous translated residues were removed. V3J clonotypes were defined as sequences sharing the same inferred V gene, J gene, and CDR3 amino acid sequence. The percentage overlap between two repertoires was calculated by dividing the number of shared unique clonotypes by the size of the smaller repertoire. RTK rarefaction, the Chao1 estimator, and Recon v2.1 estimates of unobserved clonotypes were used to assess repertoire richness. Generation probabilities were computed with OLGA for all TCRbeta clonotypes obtained by the gDNA method from several donors. The table comes from immuneACCESS by way of TCRdb, which keeps in-frame sequences with V and J called. Part of the clones is missing from these tables; in studies checked, under half for an unresolved V gene and the rest for unknown reasons. V and J calls and clone size are those listed in that table; D and trimming were worked out from the DNA. This sample comprises about 700,000 clones, roughly 94% of them detected only once. Of the sample, 24% falls within the top ten clones.

The source is a man between 25 and 39 years old in good health. The chain is assembled from TRBV27 and TRBJ2-2; the D gene assignment is ambiguous. The sequenced sample was naive CD8+ T cells sorted from blood. The cell subset or site tag for this specimen amounts to: CD45RA+CCR7+. The CDR3 region has the sequence CASSALQGWELFF. Read as DNA, the sequence is TGTGCCAGCAGCGCACTCCAAGGCTGGGAGCTGTTTTTT.